This T cell receptor beta chain was identified in a study of blood T cell repertoires in COVID-19 (dated by TCRdb to between 2020 and 2021). For context, the study as a whole: The collaborator samples originated in the United States, Italy and Spain and spanned the acute and convalescent phases of COVID-19. The prospective study material was composed of cDNA or gDNA derived from T cells, B-cell-depleted T cells, or PBMCs. The dataset comprised deeply sampled blood TCRbeta repertoires from subjects exposed to, actively infected with, or recovered from COVID-19. The repertoires were released in a freely available public database intended as a resource for research on the immune response to SARS-CoV-2. Samples came from the ongoing ImmuneRACE study (first 160 participants) plus 1,254 subjects from 6 global collaborators. A de-identified subject ID, COVID-19 status, age in years and sex were almost always included in the sample metadata. Where available, HLA class I and class II types were taken from metadata supplied by the sample provider and were not determined by assay-based typing.

Whole blood was collected in K2EDTA tubes by collaborating institutions according to the institutions' own protocols. For TCRbeta analysis, collaborator samples were shipped as frozen whole blood, as isolated PBMCs, or as DNA extracted from either sample type. Remarks on this clone: Its recognized antigen is unknown. No qualities accompany the bases; no much larger clone lies one base away.

The immunoSEQ Assay, a bias-controlled multiplex PCR, was used to amplify TCRbeta CDR3 regions from genomic DNA. The original methods were these. The number of nucleated cells in each sample was estimated by amplification of reference gene primers within the assay. To quantify the absolute abundance of each unique TCRbeta CDR3 rearrangement, sequence reads were collapsed and filtered. For each sample, productive Simpson clonality was calculated by taking the square root of Simpson's diversity index across productive rearrangements. What TCRdb holds here is the immuneACCESS table cut down to in-frame rearrangements. Part of the clones is not present; checked against another copy, under half of the missing clones reflect an unresolved V gene, and the others are unexplained. V, J and clone size are those of that table, while D and trimming were read from the DNA. The sample data list roughly 130,000 clones, and about 83% of these were observed just once. Of the sample, 8% to 10% falls within the top ten clones.

The study at large found these results: Clinical and demographic metadata were provided uncurated, with the amount varying by source and participant.

The receptor's source is a man aged 40-50 years with active or convalescent COVID-19. The source material was peripheral blood.

The nucleotide sequence reads TGTGCCTCCCTGACAGACGCGAACACCGGGGAGCTGTTTTTT. The translation is CASLTDANTGELFF. The sequence links TRBV2 to TRBJ2-2, with TRBD1 as a weak D call on 5 bases. Via the germline V gene, CDR1 is SNHLY and CDR2 FYNNEI. Deletion took 11 bases off V and 0 bases off J, with a span of 13 bases between the germline ends. From the cysteine up to the phenylalanine, the CDR3 has a length of 14 residues. Solely the CDR3 DNA is kept, with 42 bases framed from the first base.